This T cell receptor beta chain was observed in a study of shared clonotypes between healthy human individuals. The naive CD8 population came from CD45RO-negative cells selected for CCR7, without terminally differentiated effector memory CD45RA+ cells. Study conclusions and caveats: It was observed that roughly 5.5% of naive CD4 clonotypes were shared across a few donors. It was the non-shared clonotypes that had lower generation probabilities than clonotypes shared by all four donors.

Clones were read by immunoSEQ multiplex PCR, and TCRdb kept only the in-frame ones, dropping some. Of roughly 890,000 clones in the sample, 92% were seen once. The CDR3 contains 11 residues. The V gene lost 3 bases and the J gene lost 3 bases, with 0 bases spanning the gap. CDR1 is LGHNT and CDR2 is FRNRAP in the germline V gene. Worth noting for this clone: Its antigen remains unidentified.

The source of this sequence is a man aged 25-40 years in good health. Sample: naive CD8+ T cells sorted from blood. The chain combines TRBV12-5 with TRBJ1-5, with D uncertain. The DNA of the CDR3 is TGTGCTAGTGGTTTCAATCAGCCCCAGCATTTT. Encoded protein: CASGFNQPQHF. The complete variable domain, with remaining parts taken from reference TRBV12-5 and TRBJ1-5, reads DARVTQTPRHKVTEMGQEVTMRCQPILGHNTVFWYRQTMMQGLELLAYFRNRAPLDDSGMPKDRFSAEMPDATLATLKIQPSEPRDSAVYFCASGFNQPQHFGDGTRLSIL.